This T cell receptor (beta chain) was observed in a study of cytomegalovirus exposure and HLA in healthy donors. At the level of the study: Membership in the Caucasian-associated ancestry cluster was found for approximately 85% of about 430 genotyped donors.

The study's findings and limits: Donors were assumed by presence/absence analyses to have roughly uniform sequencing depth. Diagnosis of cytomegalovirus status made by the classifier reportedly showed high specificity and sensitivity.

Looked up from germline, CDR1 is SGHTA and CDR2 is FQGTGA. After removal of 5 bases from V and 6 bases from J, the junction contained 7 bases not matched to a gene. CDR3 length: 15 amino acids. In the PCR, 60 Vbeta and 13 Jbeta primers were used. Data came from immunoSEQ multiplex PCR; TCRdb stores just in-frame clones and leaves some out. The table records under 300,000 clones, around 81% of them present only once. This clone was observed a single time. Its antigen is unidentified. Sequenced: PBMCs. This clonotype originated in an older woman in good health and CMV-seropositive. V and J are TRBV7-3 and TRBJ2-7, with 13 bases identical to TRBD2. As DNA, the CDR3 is TGTGCCAGCAGCCCCGGACTAGCGGGAGTAAGCGAGCAGTACTTC. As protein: CASSPGLAGVSEQYF.